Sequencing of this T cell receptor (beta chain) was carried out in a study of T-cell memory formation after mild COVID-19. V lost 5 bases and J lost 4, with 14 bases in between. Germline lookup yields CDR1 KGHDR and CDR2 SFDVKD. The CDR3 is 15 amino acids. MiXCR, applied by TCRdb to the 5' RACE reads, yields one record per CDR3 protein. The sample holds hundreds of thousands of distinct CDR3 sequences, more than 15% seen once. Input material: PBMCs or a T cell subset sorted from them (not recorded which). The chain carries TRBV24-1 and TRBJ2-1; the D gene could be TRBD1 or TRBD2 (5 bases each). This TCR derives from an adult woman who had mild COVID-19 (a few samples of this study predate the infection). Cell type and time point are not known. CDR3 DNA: TGTGCCACCAGTGCCGGGGACCTCTCTTACAATGAGCAGTTCTTC. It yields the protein CATSAGDLSYNEQFF.